The rows below give T cell receptor beta chains drawn from one sample of a study of blood T cell repertoires in COVID-19. The repertoire was sequenced with immunoSEQ multiplex PCR; TCRdb's copy has only in-frame clones and lacks some. The data contain approximately 340,000 clones, 87% of them singletons. The specimen sequenced was peripheral blood. The receptors originated from a man aged 30 to 39 with COVID-19, enrolled during active disease. CDR3s include the opening cysteine and the closing phenylalanine or tryptophan. D genes are given only for firm matches. Only some rows state a clone size, as once, few, many or a class for expanded clones.

CASSDGQGGSFNQPQHF,TGTGCCAGCAGTGACGGACAGGGAGGCTCCTTCAATCAGCCCCAGCATTTT,TRBJ1-5,TRBV2,-,TRBD1
CASSHHKETGCYGYTF,TGTGCCAGCAGTCACCACAAGGAAACAGGGTGTTATGGCTACACCTTC,TRBJ1-2,TRBV21-1,-,-
CASSRASTDTQYF,TGTGCCAGCAGCCGAGCTAGCACAGATACGCAGTATTTT,TRBJ2-3,TRBV9,-,-
CASSLAADRMNTEAFF,TGTGCCAGCAGCCTTGCTGCGGACAGGATGAACACTGAAGCTTTCTTT,TRBJ1-1,TRBV7-2,-,TRBD1
CASSQDRSDTQYF,TGTGCCAGCAGCCAAGATCGGAGTGATACGCAGTATTTT,TRBJ2-3,TRBV4-2,-,-
CASSRRLAGRTGELFF,TGTGCCAGCAGCCGGAGACTAGCGGGGAGAACCGGGGAGCTGTTTTTT,TRBJ2-2,TRBV5-8,-,TRBD2
CASSQEQRGGSPLHF,TGCGCCAGCAGCCAAGAGCAAAGGGGAGGTTCACCCCTCCACTTT,TRBJ1-6,TRBV4-3,-,-
CASSPGGNQPQHF,TGCGCCAGCAGTCCCGGGGGTAATCAGCCCCAGCATTTT,TRBJ1-5,TRBV5-1,-,-
CASSLLVAGYEQYF,TGCGCCAGCAGCTTGTTAGTAGCGGGGTACGAGCAGTACTTC,TRBJ2-7,TRBV5-1,-,TRBD2
CASSLAVWRGGQETQYF,TGTGCCAGCAGCTTAGCTGTTTGGCGGGGGGGGCAAGAGACCCAGTACTTC,TRBJ2-5,TRBV7-2,-,TRBD2
CASSLGETTYNEQFF,TGTGCCAGCAGCTTAGGCGAGACTACCTACAATGAGCAGTTCTTC,TRBJ2-1,TRBV7-9,few,-
CASSRGTSGNYEQFF,TGTGCCAGTAGCCGGGGGACTAGCGGGAATTATGAGCAGTTCTTC,TRBJ2-1,TRBV19,-,TRBD2
CASSLSPTGQVTGELFF,TGTGCCAGCAGCTTATCTCCTACGGGACAGGTGACCGGGGAGCTGTTTTTT,TRBJ2-2,TRBV7-3,-,TRBD1
CASSLEEGEAFF,TGTGCCAGCAGCTTAGAGGAGGGTGAAGCTTTCTTT,TRBJ1-1,TRBV7-2,-,-
CASSLGTVSTDTQYF,TGTGCCAGCAGCCTGGGGACAGTTAGCACAGATACGCAGTATTTT,TRBJ2-3,TRBV11-3,-,TRBD1
CASSIGQGETQYF,TGCGCCAGCAGCATTGGACAGGGAGAGACCCAGTACTTC,TRBJ2-5,TRBV5-1,-,TRBD1
CASSLGTGTYNEQFF,TGTGCCAGCAGCTTAGGGACAGGGACCTACAATGAGCAGTTCTTC,TRBJ2-1,TRBV11-2,-,TRBD1
CASSPYTGANTEAFF,TGTGCCAGCAGTCCCTACACAGGGGCCAACACTGAAGCTTTCTTT,TRBJ1-1,TRBV27,-,TRBD1
CAISGQGATYEQYF,TGTGCCATCAGCGGACAGGGGGCCACCTACGAGCAGTACTTC,TRBJ2-7,TRBV10-3,-,TRBD1
CASSLGYRGTGELFF,TGTGCCAGCAGCTTAGGCTACAGGGGGACCGGGGAGCTGTTTTTT,TRBJ2-2,TRBV7-2,-,TRBD1
CASSYSREYNQPQHF,TGTGCCAGCAGTTACTCGAGGGAGTACAATCAGCCCCAGCATTTT,TRBJ1-5,TRBV6-2/TRBV6-3,-,-
CASSILDREETQYF,TGTGCCAGTAGTATCCTGGACAGGGAAGAGACCCAGTACTTC,TRBJ2-5,TRBV19,-,TRBD1
CASRRTGGTVAKNIQYF,TGTGCCAGCAGGCGAACAGGGGGCACGGTAGCCAAAAACATTCAGTACTTC,TRBJ2-4,TRBV27,-,TRBD1
CASSTSGNTDTQYF,TGTGCCAGCTCGACTAGCGGGAACACAGATACGCAGTATTTT,TRBJ2-3,TRBV6-4,-,TRBD2